This T cell receptor beta chain was recorded in a study of T-cell reconstitution after alpha-beta-depleted transplantation in children. This clonotype was detected only a few times. Unique molecular identifiers featured in how the TCRbeta library was prepared. TCRdb reprocessed the PCR reads via MiXCR and lists one record per CDR3 protein. The table lists some 530,000 distinct CDR3 sequences, around 13% of them singletons, with 4.5% to 6% in the top ten. V lost 4 bases and J lost 0, with 14 bases in between. Germline V gene data show CDR1 as SGHRS and CDR2 as YFSETQ. The CDR3 is 15 amino acids. This chain joins TRBV5-1 and TRBJ2-7, with no clear D. The receptor's source is a human donor who donated a stem cell graft to a child with combined immunodeficiency. The specimen was PBMCs from the stem cell graft donor, collected from the stem cell graft. CDR3 sequence: CASSPVAGYSYEQYF. The CDR3 DNA reads TGCGCCAGCAGCCCGGTGGCAGGATACTCCTACGAGCAGTACTTC.